Shown below are 26 T cell receptor beta chains from a single sample sequenced in a study of T cell repertoires in cytomegalovirus infection. One entry per CDR3 protein results from TCRdb running MiXCR on the reads. The table lists 650,000 to 850,000 distinct CDR3 sequences, about 27% of them singletons. These TCRs are of unknown antigen specificity. Material: cultured CD8+ T cells from PBMCs, obtained from culture after CMV antigen stimulation. The source of these receptors is a human donor in good health (CMV status not recorded). Some clones in this sample may be carry-over from other donors' samples.

In this sample, this clonotype turned up many times. This chain joins TRBV7-8 and TRBJ2-7; D is possibly TRBD1 or TRBD2 (6 bases each). The CDR3 runs to 14 residues. V was shortened by 5 bases and J by 5 bases, with 16 bases between the two germline ends. Per germline, CDR1 SGHVS and CDR2 FQNEAQ. The CDR3 is CASSPHGGDNEQYV. CDR3 coding DNA: TGTGCCAGCAGCCCACATGGAGGGGACAACGAGCAGTACGTC.

This clonotype was found a few times. The J gene is TRBJ2-7, the V gene TRBV6-4; D may be TRBD1 (5 bases). The CDR3 contains 13 residues. The germline V gene has CDR1 MRHNA and CDR2 SNTAGT. V was shortened by 0 bases and J by 9 bases, with 12 bases between the two germline ends. In DNA form, the CDR3 reads TGTGCCAGCAGTGACTCATCCGGACATGTGCAGTACGTC. Translating it yields CASSDSSGHVQYV.

This clonotype was counted a few times. The gene calls are TRBV7-9 and TRBJ2-1, with D unclear. The CDR3 runs 15 residues. V was shortened by 1 base and J by 8 bases, with 15 bases between the two germline ends. Germline CDR1 SEHNR, CDR2 FQNEAQ (reference sequence). The CDR3 coding sequence is TGTGCCAGCAGCTTAGATTTTTACGGGTCCCATGAGCAGTTCTTC. It encodes CASSLDFYGSHEQFF.

This clonotype showed up many times. The rearrangement joins TRBV7-8 to TRBJ1-1; possibly TRBD1 for D (6 bases). With 5 bases removed from V and 1 base from J, the gap between germline ends came to 17 bases. The CDR3 length is 16 residues. Germline V gives CDR1 SGHVS, CDR2 FQNEAQ. CDR3 DNA: TGTGCCAGCAGCCTCAAACCGGGACACCCGAACACTGAAGCTTTCTTT. It encodes CASSLKPGHPNTEAFF.

The rearrangement joins TRBV6-2 or TRBV6-3 to TRBJ1-5; 7 bases line up with TRBD1. From germline, CDR1 is MNHEY and CDR2 SVGEGT. The junction had 4 bases not matched to a gene; V was cut back by 2 bases and J by 6 bases. This CDR3 is built from 14 residues. The CDR3 DNA reads as TGTGCCAGCAGTTACCTAGGGGGCGGTCAGCCCCAGCATTTT. Its translation is CASSYLGGGQPQHF.

This chain uses TRBV27 with TRBJ1-5; 7 bases line up with TRBD1. This CDR3 has 14 residues. Germline assignment: CDR1 MNHEY and CDR2 SMNVEV (reference sequence). Losses at the gene ends were 4 bases for V and 6 bases for J; bases not matched to a gene: 6. CDR3 DNA sequence: TGTGCCAGCAGTTCGTCCGGGACAGTTCAGCCCCAGCATTTT. It specifies CASSSSGTVQPQHF.

This clonotype was seen repeatedly, ten times or more. V is TRBV5-4 and J is TRBJ2-5; 8 positions match TRBD2. J lost 2 bases, V lost 0 bases, and 12 bases had no gene match. CDR1 is SGHNT and CDR2 is YYREEE in the germline V gene (reference sequence). This CDR3 is built from 18 residues. The CDR3 region has the DNA TGTGCCAGCAGCTTGGCCGTCTCGATAGCGGGGACACAAGAGACCCAGTACTTC. Translating it yields CASSLAVSIAGTQETQYF.

The chain combines TRBV19 with TRBJ2-1; D not resolved. The CDR3 loop spans 13 amino acids. V gave up 1 base and J gave up 2 bases, with 3 bases separating them. The germline V gene encodes CDR1 LNHDA and CDR2 SQIVND (reference sequence). This CDR3 reads CASSIGTYNEQFF. As DNA, the CDR3 is TGTGCCAGTAGTATAGGGACCTACAATGAGCAGTTCTTC.

The chain links TRBV4-1 to TRBJ2-1; no clear D gene. Germline V gene lookup returns CDR1 MGHRA and CDR2 YSYEKL. The CDR3 is 14 residues long. V lost 1 base and J lost 9, with 13 bases in between. The CDR3 DNA follows: TGCGCCAGCAGCCAAGCCCACGAAAGAGGTGAGCAGTTCTTC. Its protein product is CASSQAHERGEQFF.

This clonotype showed up just a few times. CDR3 in amino acids: CASSGRDRGMSAGELFF. The DNA for the CDR3 is TGTGCCAGCAGTGGCCGGGACAGGGGAATGAGCGCCGGGGAGCTGTTTTTT. The V gene is TRBV25-1, the J gene TRBJ2-2; 10 nucleotides match TRBD1. The germline V gene encodes CDR1 MGHDK and CDR2 SYGVNS. Trimming at V came to 4 bases and at J to 6 bases, leaving 11 bases not matched to a gene. The CDR3 runs to 17 residues.

The CDR3 is CASSFWPDTNNSPLHF. The DNA for the CDR3 is TGTGCCAGCAGCTTCTGGCCGGACACTAATAATTCACCCCTCCACTTT. This rearrangement joins TRBV5-4 to TRBJ1-6, with TRBD1 as a possible D gene (5 bases). The CDR3 sequence is 16 residues long. The germline V gene encodes CDR1 SGHNT and CDR2 YYREEE (reference sequence). V lost 2 bases to trimming and J lost 5 bases, with 14 bases between them.

This clonotype was detected many times. The rearrangement joins TRBV7-9 to TRBJ2-1, with 14 bases fitting TRBD2. The CDR3 is 17 residues long. Germline CDR1 is SEHNR and CDR2 is FQNEAQ (reference sequence). J lost 1 base, V lost 1 base, and 0 bases had no gene match. Here the CDR3 DNA reads TGTGCCAGCAGCTTAGGGACTAGCGGGGGGTCCTACAATGAGCAGTTCTTC. As protein: CASSLGTSGGSYNEQFF. Full variable domain (remainder filled in from reference TRBV7-9 and TRBJ2-1): DTGVSQNPRHKITKRGQNVTFRCDPISEHNRLYWYRQTLGQGPEFLTYFQNEAQLEKSRLLSDRFSAERPKGSFSTLEIQRTEQGDSAMYLCASSLGTSGGSYNEQFFGPGTRLTVL.

V usage is TRBV7-9 and J usage is TRBJ1-2, with no clear D. Germline V gives CDR1 SEHNR, CDR2 FQNEAQ (reference sequence). The V end was cut by 8 bases, the J end by 7 bases, with 8 bases between. This CDR3 is built from 10 residues. CDR3 nucleotide sequence: TGTGCCAGCGCGGGAGCTGGCTACACCTTC. The encoded protein is CASAGAGYTF.

This clonotype was observed at least ten times. The genes are TRBV7-8 and TRBJ2-1; D possibly corresponds to TRBD1 (7 bases). Per the germline V gene, CDR1 is SGHVS and CDR2 is FQNEAQ. The CDR3 consists of 16 residues. Trimming left V 1 base short and J 1 base short, with 11 bases between. The CDR3, as DNA: TGTGCCAGCAGCTTAGTGTCAGGGGGGTCCTACAATGAGCAGTTCTTC. Protein sequence: CASSLVSGGSYNEQFF.

The chain employs TRBV7-9 and TRBJ2-1; 10 bases align to TRBD2. Germline CDR1 is SEHNR and CDR2 is FQNEAQ (reference sequence). With 7 bases clipped from V and 8 bases from J, the junction kept 11 bases outside the gene matches. This CDR3 is 15 amino acids long. CDR3 amino acids: CASTSGLAAFDEQFF. The CDR3 DNA follows: TGTGCCAGCACCTCAGGACTAGCGGCTTTCGATGAGCAGTTCTTC.

The chain joins TRBV6-5 to TRBJ2-7; weak D call: TRBD2 (6 bases). The CDR3 contains 15 residues. CDR1 and CDR2 from the germline V gene are MNHEY and SVGAGI. V shed 6 bases and J shed 0 bases, with 15 bases lying between them. In DNA form, the CDR3 reads TGTGCCAGCAGCCCGGGAGTCGGGAGCTCCTACGAGCAGTACTTC. It is translated as CASSPGVGSSYEQYF.

This clonotype was counted ten times or more. The chain combines TRBV7-8 with TRBJ1-1; possibly TRBD1 for D (5 bases). Trimming pared 10 bases from V and 5 bases from J, leaving 29 bases between. The length of the CDR3 is 17 residues. Germline V gives CDR1 SGHVS, CDR2 FQNEAQ. The CDR3 sequence: CAIYKRRGDLLETEAFF. The CDR3 region has the DNA TGTGCCATCTACAAGCGGAGGGGCGATTTACTGGAGACTGAAGCTTTCTTT.

This rearrangement joins TRBV20-1 to TRBJ2-3; 9 bases map to TRBD2. Germline CDR1 is DFQATT and CDR2 is SNEGSKA (reference sequence). With 0 bases clipped from V and 2 bases from J, the junction kept 3 bases outside the gene matches. The CDR3 covers 15 residues. The CDR3 reads CSAREIAGDTDTQYF. The CDR3 DNA is TGCAGTGCTAGAGAGATAGCGGGGGACACAGATACGCAGTATTTT.

The table lists this clonotype with a few counts. The chain links TRBV9 to TRBJ2-5; 10 bases map to TRBD2. The length of the CDR3 is 17 residues. Unmatched junction bases numbered 7, after V lost 0 bases and J lost 2 bases. In germline, CDR1 is SGDLS, CDR2 YYNGEE. The CDR3 bases are TGTGCCAGCAGCGTAGAGGCTAGCGGGGGCCTTCAAGAGACCCAGTACTTC. It yields the protein CASSVEASGGLQETQYF.

This clonotype was counted at least ten times. This chain joins TRBV6-5 and TRBJ2-2; D perhaps matches TRBD1 (6 bases). Germline lookup yields CDR1 MNHEY and CDR2 SVGAGI. With 8 bases removed from V and 1 base from J, the gap between germline ends came to 14 bases. CDR3 length equals 15 residues. CDR3 region: CASCPGHLNTGELFF. The CDR3 bases are TGTGCCAGCTGCCCGGGACACTTGAACACCGGGGAGCTGTTTTTT.

This chain uses TRBV7-9 with TRBJ2-1; 8 bases align to TRBD1. The CDR3 has 12 amino acids. V gave up 11 bases and J gave up 7 bases; unmatched junction bases: 7. Germline-derived CDR1 and CDR2 are SEHNR and FQNEAQ (reference sequence). CDR3: CAGRTGRNEQFF. In DNA, the CDR3 is TGTGCCGGGAGGACAGGGCGGAATGAGCAGTTCTTC. The variable domain in full, with the rest retrieved from reference TRBV7-9 and TRBJ2-1, is DTGVSQNPRHKITKRGQNVTFRCDPISEHNRLYWYRQTLGQGPEFLTYFQNEAQLEKSRLLSDRFSAERPKGSFSTLEIQRTEQGDSAMYLCAGRTGRNEQFFGPGTRLTVL.

This clonotype has more than one count but fewer than ten. The gene calls are TRBV5-1 and TRBJ2-7; D unresolved. V dropped 7 bases and J dropped 5 bases, with 16 bases sitting between them. Germline CDR1 is SGHRS and CDR2 is YFSETQ. CDR3 length: 13 residues. CDR3 bases: TGCGCCAGCCGCTCCGAGGTCGCTAACGAGCAGTACTTC. This gives the protein CASRSEVANEQYF.

With respect to this clonotype: A clone one base away is much larger, so this may be a read error. The V gene is TRBV7-6, the J gene TRBJ1-1; D is perhaps TRBD1 (5 bases). Germline V gene lookup returns CDR1 SGHVS and CDR2 FNYEAQ. The CDR3 consists of 15 residues. Here the CDR3 DNA reads TGTGCCATCAGCTCGGGGGGGGGGTTCAACACTGAAGCTTTCTTT. Its protein product is CAISSGGGFNTEAFF.

This clonotype occurred a few times. The chain uses TRBV20-1 and TRBJ2-7; a possible D gene is TRBD1 (6 bases). V was shortened by 1 base and J by 1 base, with 11 bases between the two germline ends. Germline V gene lookup returns CDR1 DFQATT and CDR2 SNEGSKA (reference sequence). CDR3 length: 14 amino acids. CDR3 protein: CSARGQDSSYEQYF. The CDR3 DNA is TGCAGTGCTAGAGGACAGGATAGTTCCTACGAGCAGTACTTC.

At least ten counts were recorded for this clonotype. This chain joins TRBV11-2 and TRBJ2-3; no clear D. The CDR3 is 14 amino acids. Germline V lookup: CDR1 SGHAT, CDR2 FQNNGV. V shed 0 bases and J shed 4 bases, with 8 bases lying between them. The CDR3: CASSLDANPDTQYF. The CDR3 region has the DNA TGTGCCAGCAGCTTAGACGCCAATCCAGATACGCAGTATTTT.

The rearrangement links TRBV27 to TRBJ2-2; possibly TRBD1 for D (5 bases). Germline CDR1 MNHEY, CDR2 SMNVEV (reference sequence). CDR3 length equals 14 residues. V gave up 4 bases and J gave up 4 bases, with 10 bases separating them. The CDR3 DNA follows: TGTGCCAGCAGTTACAGGATCGGCACCGGGGAGCTGTTTTTT. Translation: CASSYRIGTGELFF.